This TCR beta chain was retrieved from a study of blood T cells in healthy people across ages (dated by TCRdb to 2013 to 2016). Background on the whole study: In model experiments, roughly one uniquely barcoded TCR beta cDNA molecule per two T cells was captured by template switching. Donors were grouped into four age groups: young (average approximately 15 years), middle-aged (39), aged (over 55) and long-lived (approximately 81). To avoid experimental bias, donors of different ages were spread randomly across the sequencing lanes. The study analyzed two additional independent replicas of 1 million unique cDNA reads from the same blood draw for two donors, one aged 18 to 29 and one aged 80 or older. The study measured age-related changes in TCR beta repertoire diversity using deep sequencing normalized with unique cDNA molecular identifiers. The paper as a whole reports these results and caveats: As age increased, observed TCR beta diversity per million T cells dropped in a roughly linear way, and a significant reduction was already evident by age 40. The CMV infection status of donors was not known, potentially confounding age-related changes in expanded clonotypes. Conclusive comparison of naive and antigen-experienced compartments was prevented by the profiling of bulk unsorted PBMCs. There was a strong correlation between observed TCR beta diversity and the percentage of naive T cells measured by flow cytometry. Estimates of total diversity based on one million sequenced T cells were considered lower bounds and underestimates. Compared with the aged group, the long-lived group had more naive CD4+ T cells, fewer expanded clones and increased TCR diversity, a pattern suggesting age selection.

This clonotype is a singleton in its sample. Its antigen remains unidentified. Possible read error: a much larger clone is one base away. Counted from cysteine to phenylalanine, this CDR3 has 12 amino acids. The sequence is cut down to CDR3 DNA, 36 bases in frame from base 1. CDR1 and CDR2, per the germline V gene (reference sequence), are PRHDT and FYEKMQ. Donors were 39 systemically healthy Caucasian individuals from Russia aged roughly 6 to 100 years. About 10 milliliters of peripheral blood were collected from each donor into EDTA-treated Vacutainer tubes. PBMCs were isolated by Ficoll-Paque density-gradient centrifugation, with at least 7 million obtained per sample. Trizol reagent was used to extract total RNA from the PBMCs, yielding at least 6 micrograms per sample. For every donor, an aliquot of PBMCs went through flow cytometry to measure the percentages of naive CD45RAhigh/CD27high T cells.

The library was obtained by 5' RACE. The sequencer listed for this sample is Illumina HiSeq 2500. A second PCR of roughly 6 to 12 cycles was performed with a sample-barcoded 5' primer and a J-beta primer mix. A template-switch 5' adaptor carrying 12 random nucleotides introduced a unique molecular identifier onto each TCR beta cDNA molecule. Each sample yielded at least 3 million CDR3-containing paired-end reads. All of the RNA was converted into first-strand cDNA using the Mint cDNA synthesis kit, with a TRBC-specific oligonucleotide serving as the primer. All cDNA was treated with uracil-DNA glycosylase and then went through a first 18-cycle PCR with the universal primers M1SS and BC2_uni_R. The source study handled its data this way. For normalization, 1 million high-quality reads, each with a distinct molecular identifier, were randomly selected from each sample. Instead of being binned into consensus sequences, reads that shared molecular identifiers were thrown out. MiTCR, with a Q25 quality threshold and the strictest error-elimination algorithm, was used for CDR3 identification, clonotype clustering and error correction. Lower-bound total TCR beta diversity was estimated with a nonparametric unseen species model using Euler transformation. TCRdb handled the public reads itself, with Q25 trimming in fastp and clone calling in MiXCR, and kept productive beta chains. A single entry per CDR3 protein holds the most common genes and DNA from its merged rows. The V and J calls shown here were made by TCRdb, not taken from the authors' results. This sample lists some 670,000 distinct CDR3 sequences; roughly half were detected once. The top ten clonotypes cover roughly 13% of the sample.

The chain is encoded by TRBV13 joined to TRBJ2-1; the D gene is perhaps TRBD2, on 6 matching bases. This TCR was sampled from a woman of 80 years or more in good health. The sequenced sample was blood. The DNA is as follows: TGTGCCGGCAGCTTAGGAGGGGCCCTTTGGTTCTTC. This yields the protein CAGSLGGALWFF.